The rows below give T cell receptor beta chains drawn from one sample of a study of chemoradiotherapy in HPV16-positive cancers. Clones were read by immunoSEQ multiplex PCR, and TCRdb kept only the in-frame ones, dropping some. This table holds 9,000 to 15,000 clones, 75% found once. The sample was collected from a patient who underwent chemoradiotherapy. Source of these receptors: a human donor with HPV-associated anogenital cancer. Each CDR3 is given with its conserved first and last residue. The D gene is left open where the match is weak. Part of the rows lack a size; the others show once, few, many or a class for expanded clones.

d_call	j_call	clone_size	v_call	cdr3_aa	cdr3_nt
-	TRBJ1-4	-	TRBV5-1	CASSLGSTNEKLFF	TGCGCCAGCAGCTTGGGTTCGACTAATGAAAAACTGTTTTTT
TRBD2	TRBJ2-3	-	TRBV5-4	CASSLGSGSDTQYF	TGTGCCAGCAGCTTGGGTAGCGGGAGCGATACGCAGTATTTT
TRBD1	TRBJ2-1	-	TRBV19	CASSRTGRFPYNEQFF	TGTGCCAGTAGTAGGACAGGGCGTTTTCCTTACAATGAGCAGTTCTTC
TRBD2	TRBJ2-3	-	TRBV5-1	CASSVSGSDTQYF	TGCGCCAGCAGCGTTAGCGGGTCAGATACGCAGTATTTT
-	TRBJ1-2	-	TRBV19	CASRNGPFQTIGYGYTF	TGTGCCAGCCGCAACGGACCTTTCCAAACAATAGGCTATGGCTACACCTTC
-	TRBJ1-1	-	TRBV28	CASSLGELNTEAFF	TGTGCCAGCAGTTTAGGAGAGCTGAACACTGAAGCTTTCTTT
-	TRBJ2-1	-	TRBV19	CASSMSGGIGYEQFF	TGTGCCAGTAGTATGAGTGGCGGGATCGGATATGAGCAGTTCTTC
-	TRBJ1-5	-	TRBV5-5	CASSLGIGDQPQHF	TGTGCCAGCAGCTTGGGAATAGGGGATCAGCCCCAGCATTTT
TRBD1	TRBJ1-1	-	TRBV6-6	CASSTTGYMNTEAFF	TGTGCCAGCAGTACGACAGGGTACATGAACACTGAAGCTTTCTTT
TRBD2	TRBJ2-1	-	TRBV7-8	CASSPTSGRDNEQFF	TGTGCCAGCAGCCCGACTAGCGGAAGAGACAATGAGCAGTTCTTC
TRBD2	TRBJ2-1	-	TRBV5-5	CASSSASGRAVNEQFF	TGTGCCAGCAGCTCCGCTAGCGGGAGGGCAGTAAATGAGCAGTTCTTC
-	TRBJ1-1	-	TRBV30	CAWSVDSFGTEAFF	TGTGCCTGGAGTGTAGATTCCTTCGGGACTGAAGCTTTCTTT
TRBD1	TRBJ1-1	few	TRBV4-3	CASSQVEWTGTNTEAFF	TGCGCCAGCAGCCAAGTAGAGTGGACAGGGACCAACACTGAAGCTTTCTTT
TRBD1	TRBJ2-6	once	TRBV4-2	CASSQSGGSGANVLTF	TGTGCCAGCAGCCAGTCAGGGGGCTCTGGGGCCAACGTCCTGACTTTC
-	TRBJ1-2	-	TRBV28	CASSLGAVLTGYTF	TGTGCCAGCAGTTTAGGGGCAGTCCTCACTGGCTACACCTTC
TRBD2	TRBJ2-5	-	TRBV7-3	CASSLRTRGLNQEETQYF	TGTGCCAGCAGCTTAAGGACTAGAGGGCTCAACCAGGAAGAGACCCAGTACTTC
-	TRBJ1-1	-	TRBV5-1	CASTSGDMNTEAFF	TGCGCCAGCACCTCAGGGGACATGAACACTGAAGCTTTCTTT
-	TRBJ2-7	few	TRBV5-4	CASSLGGGSSYEQYF	TGTGCCAGCAGCTTGGGGGGCGGTTCCAGCTACGAGCAGTACTTC
-	TRBJ1-1	few	TRBV30	CAWNKNTEAFF	TGTGCCTGGAACAAGAACACTGAAGCTTTCTTT
-	TRBJ1-2	-	TRBV28	CASSFRGGYTF	TGTGCCAGCAGTTTCCGAGGGGGCTACACCTTC
-	TRBJ1-2	-	TRBV2	CATSTQGSSGYTF	TGTGCCACCTCAACCCAGGGATCCTCTGGCTACACCTTC
-	TRBJ1-1	-	TRBV6-1	CASRPRTGGNTEAFF	TGTGCCAGCAGACCTAGGACGGGAGGGAACACTGAAGCTTTCTTT
-	TRBJ1-5	-	TRBV2	CASRADLSPQHF	TGTGCCAGCAGGGCAGATTTGTCGCCCCAGCATTTT
-	TRBJ2-5	-	TRBV7-8	CASGRPETQYF	TGTGCCAGCGGGAGACCAGAGACCCAGTACTTC
TRBD2	TRBJ2-3	-	TRBV11-2	CASSLGLAGADWGTDTQYF	TGTGCCAGCAGTTTAGGGCTAGCGGGAGCGGATTGGGGCACAGATACGCAGTATTTT
-	TRBJ1-1	-	TRBV19	CASSSRTPMNTEAFF	TGTGCCAGTAGTTCTAGGACACCCATGAACACTGAAGCTTTCTTT
TRBD1	TRBJ1-5	-	TRBV19	CASTTATGGFQPQHF	TGTGCCAGTACCACGGCAACAGGGGGCTTTCAGCCCCAGCATTTT
-	TRBJ2-1	-	TRBV7-3	CASSFSSSRDEQFF	TGTGCCAGCAGTTTTAGCTCCTCCCGGGATGAGCAGTTCTTC
-	TRBJ1-5	few	TRBV7-9	CASSLVGGYNQPQHF	TGTGCCAGCAGCTTAGTGGGGGGTTACAATCAGCCCCAGCATTTT
-	TRBJ2-7	-	TRBV18	CASSPKRSYEQYF	TGTGCCAGCTCACCAAAAAGATCCTACGAGCAGTACTTC
-	TRBJ2-4	-	TRBV27	CASSLGPWGNIQYF	TGTGCCAGCAGTTTAGGACCTTGGGGTAACATTCAGTACTTC
-	TRBJ2-1	-	TRBV7-3	CASSPAVPSNEQFF	TGTGCCAGCAGCCCCGCTGTACCTAGCAATGAGCAGTTCTTC
TRBD2	TRBJ2-1	-	TRBV19	CASSKRREAREQFF	TGTGCCAGTAGTAAGAGGCGGGAGGCGAGGGAGCAGTTCTTC
TRBD1	TRBJ2-5	-	TRBV5-1	CASSSTAISWGTGGETQYF	TGCGCCAGCAGCTCGACGGCCATTTCTTGGGGGACAGGAGGGGAGACCCAGTACTTC
-	TRBJ1-1	medium-sized	TRBV5-1	CASSRQGMNTEAFF	TGCGCCAGCAGCCGTCAGGGCATGAACACTGAAGCTTTCTTT
-	TRBJ1-4	-	TRBV2	CASSSRDSLNEKLFF	TGTGCCAGCAGTAGCCGGGACTCCCTAAATGAAAAACTGTTTTTT
-	TRBJ1-5	-	TRBV7-2	CASSLRVLQPQHF	TGTGCCAGCAGCTTAAGGGTTTTGCAGCCCCAGCATTTT
-	TRBJ2-5	-	TRBV9	CASSTTDNQETQYF	TGTGCCAGCAGCACCACGGACAACCAAGAGACCCAGTACTTC
-	TRBJ1-5	few	TRBV18	CASSPRGADTEPQHF	TGTGCCAGCTCACCACGAGGGGCCGACACGGAGCCCCAGCATTTT
-	TRBJ1-1	-	TRBV15	CATSRATEAFF	TGTGCCACCAGCAGAGCCACTGAAGCTTTCTTT
-	TRBJ2-3	few	TRBV15	CATSRGGIGTSTDTQYF	TGTGCCACCAGCAGAGGGGGGATAGGGACAAGCACAGATACGCAGTATTTT
-	TRBJ2-7	-	TRBV5-4	CASSLRTGYEQYF	TGTGCCAGCAGCTTACGGACCGGCTACGAGCAGTACTTC
-	TRBJ1-2	-	TRBV4-2	CASSQEGLGGHGYGYTF	TGTGCCAGCAGCCAAGAGGGGTTAGGGGGGCACGGCTATGGCTACACCTTC
-	TRBJ2-5	-	TRBV4-2	CASSQDPGNGPETQYF	TGTGCCAGCAGCCAAGATCCGGGGAACGGCCCAGAGACCCAGTACTTC